In this sample, the clone carrying this T cell receptor (beta chain) turned up once. Its antigen is unknown. The CDR3 has 17 residues. V was clipped by 5 bases and J by 0 bases, with 15 bases between them. Looked up from germline, CDR1 is SGHNT and CDR2 is YYREEE (reference sequence). TCRdb keeps only in-frame clones here, not all; method: immunoSEQ multiplex PCR. There are 90,000 to 150,000 clones in the sample; 75% to 90% occur only once, and 0.55% to 0.7% lies in the top ten. This sample was taken from a study of OX40 agonist ivuxolimab in advanced cancers. Findings and caveats of the study: Also present in some nonresponders was a low level of normalized T-cell clonal expansion. The work left the antigen specificity of expanded peripheral T cells undetermined. Mean expanded clone counts were higher in CD8+ than CD4+ T cells.

Here the sequenced sample was CD4+ or CD8+ T cells sorted from blood, taken in a trial of the OX40 agonist ivuxolimab. The rearrangement links TRBV5-4 to TRBJ1-6; D perhaps matches TRBD1 (6 bases). The receptor comes from an adult with an advanced solid tumor such as melanoma, head and neck, liver or kidney cancer. CDR3 bases: TGTGCCAGCAGTTTCTTGGGAGGGGGCTCCTATAATTCACCCCTCCACTTT. It yields the protein CASSFLGGGSYNSPLHF.